The 18 T cell receptor beta chains below all came from one sample that was sequenced in a study of cytomegalovirus exposure and HLA in healthy donors. Sequencing used immunoSEQ multiplex PCR; TCRdb keeps in-frame clones, though not all of them. The sample comprises under 200,000 clones, roughly 95% of which are singletons, and around 0.9% rests with the top ten. The sample taken for sequencing was PBMCs. Every receptor here comes from a woman between 18 and 29 years old in good health and CMV-seronegative.

This chain uses TRBV5-1 with TRBJ1-6, with TRBD1 identical over 8 bases. Germline CDR1 reads SGHRS; CDR2 reads YFSETQ. V gave up 3 bases and J gave up 7 bases; unmatched junction bases: 6. The CDR3 consists of 15 residues. DNA for the CDR3: TGCGCCAGCAGCTGGGGACAGGCCGAAAATTCACCCCTCCACTTT. Its protein is CASSWGQAENSPLHF.

The rearrangement links TRBV6-5 to TRBJ1-5; D is unresolved. The CDR3 has 13 amino acids. V was cut by 4 bases and J by 1 base, with 5 bases left in between. Germline assignment: CDR1 MNHEY and CDR2 SVGAGI. CDR3: CASSFGSNQPQHF. DNA of the CDR3: TGTGCCAGCAGTTTTGGCAGCAATCAGCCCCAGCATTTT.

This chain connects TRBV9 to TRBJ2-7, with TRBD2 matching over 8 bases. The CDR3 consists of 15 residues. Germline CDR1 is SGDLS and CDR2 is YYNGEE. With V trimmed by 0 bases and J by 2 bases, 4 bases remained unmatched. The CDR3 spells CASSVVAGGPYEQYF. In nucleotides, the CDR3 is TGTGCCAGCAGCGTAGTTGCGGGGGGCCCCTACGAGCAGTACTTC.

This chain uses TRBV11-2 with TRBJ1-2; D unclear. Germline assignment: CDR1 SGHAT and CDR2 FQNNGV. This CDR3 contains 12 residues. Trimming shortened V by 4 bases and J by 8 bases, and 11 bases separated the two germline ends. The CDR3 is CASSSMAGGYTF. Written as DNA, the CDR3 is TGTGCCAGCAGCTCTATGGCGGGGGGCTACACCTTC.

J is TRBJ2-5 and V is TRBV7-2; the match to TRBD2 covers 10 bases. The junction had 3 bases not matched to a gene; V was cut back by 6 bases and J by 5 bases. Germline values: CDR1 SGHTA, CDR2 FQGNSA. This CDR3 comprises 13 residues. This chain's CDR3 is CASRRGLAETQYF. The CDR3 DNA follows: TGTGCCAGCAGAAGGGGACTAGCGGAGACCCAGTACTTC.

The chain uses TRBV4-1 and TRBJ2-3, with 8 bases fitting TRBD2. V shed 2 bases, J shed 1 base, and the junction held 14 bases outside the gene matches. The CDR3 spans 19 residues. From germline, CDR1 is MGHRA and CDR2 YSYEKL. The CDR3 DNA follows: TGCGCCAGCAGCCAAAAGGCTCCTAGCGGGTGGTACCGCACAGATACGCAGTATTTT. Its translation: CASSQKAPSGWYRTDTQYF.

This rearrangement joins TRBV7-3 to TRBJ2-6; no firm D call. This CDR3 region has 15 residues. V gave up 6 bases and J gave up 2 bases, with 11 bases separating them. Per germline, CDR1 SGHTA and CDR2 FQGTGA. CDR3 nucleotide sequence: TGTGCCAGCAGATTGACCGGAGCTGGGGCCAACGTCCTGACTTTC. Protein product: CASRLTGAGANVLTF.

V and J are TRBV6-1 and TRBJ2-7; 7 positions match TRBD1. V was pared by 3 bases and J by 2 bases, with 4 bases of the junction left unmatched. Germline CDR1 reads MNHNS; CDR2 reads SASEGT. This CDR3 comprises 14 residues. CDR3 sequence (DNA): TGTGCCAGCAGTGAGTTGGGACAGACCTACGAGCAGTACTTC. Amino acids: CASSELGQTYEQYF.

The chain uses TRBV14 and TRBJ2-5, with D unclear. Germline CDR1 SGHDN, CDR2 FVKESK. This CDR3 region has 14 residues. V lost 2 bases to trimming and J lost 2 bases, with 9 bases between them. The CDR3 protein is CASSQSQLQETQYF. The CDR3, as DNA: TGTGCCAGCAGCCAATCACAGTTACAAGAGACCCAGTACTTC.

The rearrangement joins TRBV7-6 to TRBJ1-1, with D maybe TRBD1 (6 bases). This CDR3 has 14 amino acids. CDR1 and CDR2 (germline): SGHVS, FNYEAQ. V dropped 5 bases and J dropped 0 bases, with 10 bases sitting between them. The CDR3 nucleotides are TGTGCCAGCAGCCCCACAGGGATGAACACTGAAGCTTTCTTT. Its translation: CASSPTGMNTEAFF.

The genes are TRBV9 and TRBJ2-1; TRBD1 agrees at 7 bases. Germline lookup yields CDR1 SGDLS and CDR2 YYNGEE. J lost 8 bases, V lost 4 bases, and 6 bases had no gene match. The CDR3 length is 13 residues. The CDR3 is CASSLGTADEQFF. As DNA, the CDR3 is TGTGCCAGCAGCCTCGGGACAGCCGATGAGCAGTTCTTC.

The chain employs TRBV18 and TRBJ2-3, with a tentative D call TRBD1 (5 bases). V was cut by 3 bases and J by 2 bases, with 21 bases left in between. Germline-derived CDR1 and CDR2 are KGHSH and LQKENI. The CDR3 consists of 18 residues. The CDR3 loop is CASSPSASTVSPTDTQYF. The CDR3 region has the DNA TGTGCCAGCTCACCCTCTGCTTCGACAGTTTCGCCCACAGATACGCAGTATTTT.

The chain links TRBV5-4 to TRBJ2-3; TRBD2 agrees at 11 bases. The trim removed 0 bases at V and 1 base at J, leaving 4 bases unmatched. The germline CDR1 and CDR2 sequences are SGHNT and YYREEE (reference sequence). This CDR3 contains 17 residues. In nucleotides, the CDR3 is TGTGCCAGCAGCTTGGTCCCTAGCGGGGGGCGCACAGATACGCAGTATTTT. Amino acid sequence: CASSLVPSGGRTDTQYF. The full variable domain, its missing parts supplied by reference TRBV5-4 and TRBJ2-3, is ETGVTQSPTHLIKTRGQQVTLRCSSQSGHNTVSWYQQALGQGPQFIFQYYREEENGRGNFPPRFSGLQFPNYSSELNVNALELDDSALYLCASSLVPSGGRTDTQYFGPGTRLTVL.

The rearrangement uses TRBV9 and TRBJ2-2; TRBD2 agrees at 13 bases. The CDR3 runs to 16 residues. V lost 1 base, J lost 6 bases, and 3 bases stayed unmatched. In germline, CDR1 is SGDLS, CDR2 YYNGEE. CDR3 sequence reads: CASSVTSGGAAGELFF. The CDR3 nucleotides read TGTGCCAGCAGCGTAACTAGCGGGGGGGCGGCCGGGGAGCTGTTTTTT.

This clone was observed once. The chain joins TRBV7-9 to TRBJ1-6; D call uncertain. The ends were cut back, 6 bases at V and 7 bases at J, with 13 bases in the middle. The CDR3 is 14 amino acids. Germline CDR1 is SEHNR and CDR2 is FQNEAQ (reference sequence). CDR3 coding DNA: TGTGCCAGCAGTCCGGACTCCCGAAATTCACCCCTCCACTTT. This gives the protein CASSPDSRNSPLHF.

The V call is TRBV6-5, the J call TRBJ2-6, with a weak D call TRBD2 (5 bases). Trimming cost V 6 bases and J 0 bases, with 9 bases left between them. The CDR3 has 15 amino acids. Germline values: CDR1 MNHEY, CDR2 SVGAGI. The CDR3 nucleotides are TGTGCCAGCAGCGGGGTTAGCTCTGGGGCCAACGTCCTGACTTTC. It is translated as CASSGVSSGANVLTF.

The chain couples TRBV10-3 to TRBJ2-2; D may be TRBD2 (6 bases). Germline CDR1 and CDR2: ENHRY and SYGVKD. V shed 5 bases and J shed 5 bases, with 12 bases lying between them. CDR3 length equals 14 residues. The DNA for the CDR3 is TGTGCCATCAGTCAGACGGGGGAAACCGGGGAGCTGTTTTTT. Translating it yields CAISQTGETGELFF.

The chain is built from TRBV7-2 and TRBJ1-4; no firm D call. Germline V gene lookup returns CDR1 SGHTA and CDR2 FQGNSA. Trimming took 4 bases from V and 1 from J, leaving 10 bases between them. CDR3 length: 15 residues. DNA for the CDR3: TGTGCCAGCAGCTATAGTCGGGGAACTAATGAAAAACTGTTTTTT. This codes for CASSYSRGTNEKLFF.